A selection of T cell receptor beta chains follows, all from one sample in a study of T cell responses to AZD1222 COVID-19 vaccine. Assay: immunoSEQ multiplex PCR; the TCRdb copy retains only in-frame clones and omits some. This repertoire shows 110,000 to 150,000 clones, around 89% found once; its top ten account for about 4.4%. The specimen was peripheral blood, collected on day 0 of AZD1222 vaccination. These receptor sequences come from an adult in good health. The CDR3 runs from the conserved cysteine through the conserved F or W. A D gene is named only where the DNA matches it firmly. Part of the rows lack a size; the others show once, few, many or a class for expanded clones.

d_call j_call clone_size v_call cdr3_length cdr3_nt cdr3_aa
- TRBJ1-2 - TRBV5-4 14 TGTGCCAGCAACTCTATGAACAGGGAATGGGGCTACACCTTC CASNSMNREWGYTF
- TRBJ2-1 - TRBV12-5 17 TGTGCTAGTGGTTTGGTACACGGGTCCGTACAAATCAATGAGCAGTTCTTC CASGLVHGSVQINEQFF
- TRBJ1-1 - TRBV27 13 TGTGCCAGCAGCCTGGGGGGGGGTAATGAAGCTTTCTTT CASSLGGGNEAFF
- TRBJ2-3 - TRBV19 15 TGTGCCAGTAGTTCGGGGGGCGGTGACACAGATACGCAGTATTTT CASSSGGGDTDTQYF
- TRBJ2-3 once TRBV27 15 TGTGCCAGCAGTTTATGGAGGGAGAGCGTAGATACGCAGTATTTT CASSLWRESVDTQYF
TRBD1 TRBJ1-2 - TRBV4-1 15 TGCGCCAGCAGCCAAGGTCACGGGACAGGTGAAGGCTACACCTTC CASSQGHGTGEGYTF
- TRBJ2-5 - TRBV6-5 16 TGTGCCAGCAGTTACATGGGCCCAGGGTCTCGAGGGACCCAGTACTTC CASSYMGPGSRGTQYF
TRBD1 TRBJ1-1 - TRBV19 17 TGTGCCAGTAGTATAGGAGGACAGGGACTTATGAACACTGAAGCTTTCTTT CASSIGGQGLMNTEAFF
- TRBJ1-1 once TRBV19 13 TGTGCCAGTGGACCGGGGGAAGGGACTGAAGCTTTCTTT CASGPGEGTEAFF
- TRBJ2-1 - TRBV6-6 15 TGTGCCAGCAGTTACTCGGACGGGGCCTACAATGAGCAGTTCTTC CASSYSDGAYNEQFF
- TRBJ1-2 - TRBV19 15 TGTGCCAGTAGAAGAGGGGGACGGGACTACTATGGCTACACCTTC CASRRGGRDYYGYTF
TRBD2 TRBJ2-7 - TRBV27 15 TGTGCCAGCAGTTCTCTCGGGGGGGAAACCTACGAGCAGTACTTC CASSSLGGETYEQYF
- TRBJ1-1 - TRBV19 17 TGTGCCAGTAGTAAGCCCCAGGGACAAACTTTAAACACTGAAGCTTTCTTT CASSKPQGQTLNTEAFF
TRBD2 TRBJ2-3 - TRBV24-1 16 TGTGCCACCAGTGATTCTCGGGAGGTTCGCACAGATACGCAGTATTTT CATSDSREVRTDTQYF
- TRBJ2-7 - TRBV5-1 14 TGCGCCAGCAGCTTGGTGGGGGATAGCTACGAGCAGTACTTC CASSLVGDSYEQYF
TRBD2 TRBJ2-1 few TRBV28 16 TGTGCCAGCAGCCTTATGAGCGGGAGAATCAGAAATGAGCAGTTCTTC CASSLMSGRIRNEQFF
- TRBJ1-2 - TRBV12-3/TRBV12-4 13 TGTGCCAGCAGCCGCCGGGGGCCGGATGGCTACACCTTC CASSRRGPDGYTF
TRBD2 TRBJ2-3 - TRBV5-1 20 TGCGCCAGCAGCATACTACCGGGACTAGCGGGGGGGAGTGGCACAGATACGCAGTATTTT CASSILPGLAGGSGTDTQYF
- TRBJ2-1 - TRBV2 10 TGTGCCAGCAATGGACAGTCTTGGTTCTTC CASNGQSWFF
- TRBJ2-5 once TRBV25-1 14 TGTGCCAGCAGCCTCGCGGGACAGCGAGAGACCCAGTACTTC CASSLAGQRETQYF
- TRBJ2-1 few TRBV6-4 13 TGTGCCAGCAGTGAAGGCGAGTACAATGAGCAGTTCTTC CASSEGEYNEQFF
- TRBJ1-2 - TRBV7-2 14 TGTGCCAGCAGCTTAGGGGCGGGACCTTATGGCTACACCTTC CASSLGAGPYGYTF
- TRBJ1-3 - TRBV6-5 15 TGTGCCAGCAGCGGCGGTGGGGGAGGCGGAAACACCATATATTTT CASSGGGGGGNTIYF
- TRBJ1-4 - TRBV7-6 16 TGTGCCAGCAGCTTAGAAGTCGCAGGACGTAATGAAAAACTGTTTTTT CASSLEVAGRNEKLFF
- TRBJ1-5 - TRBV7-2 14 TGTGCCAGCACCTCGTACAGCAGCAATCAGCCCCAGCATTTT CASTSYSSNQPQHF
- TRBJ2-7 - TRBV7-8 13 TGTGCCAGCAGCTTGACTAGTTTCTACGAGCAGTACTTC CASSLTSFYEQYF
- TRBJ2-3 - TRBV14 13 TGTGCCAGCACCTGGGTGGCGGGAGATACGCAGTATTTT CASTWVAGDTQYF
TRBD1 TRBJ1-3 - TRBV4-2 17 TGTGCCAGCAGCTCAACGGGGGGACAGGGGTTTATAAGGACCATATATTTT CASSSTGGQGFIRTIYF
TRBD1 TRBJ1-5 - TRBV4-1 17 TGCGCCAGCAGCCAATCCCCGGACAGGGGGCGAAATCAGCCCCAGCATTTT CASSQSPDRGRNQPQHF
TRBD1 TRBJ2-2 once TRBV6-5 15 TGTGCCAGCAGTCAGGACAGGGGTCCCACCGGGGAGCTGTTTTTT CASSQDRGPTGELFF
TRBD1 TRBJ1-1 - TRBV7-9 16 TGTGCCAGCAGCCTTCCCGGGACAGGGGAGAACACTGAAGCTTTCTTT CASSLPGTGENTEAFF
- TRBJ1-2 - TRBV5-1 12 TGCGCCAGCAGCCCAACCGCGTACGGCTACACCTTC CASSPTAYGYTF
TRBD1 TRBJ1-6 - TRBV3-1/TRBV3-2 14 TGTGCCAGCAGCCCAACGGACAGGGTGGCCACCCTCCACTTT CASSPTDRVATLHF
- TRBJ1-1 - TRBV5-1 14 TGCGCCAGCAGCTCCCGTCCAGACAACACTGAAGCTTTCTTT CASSSRPDNTEAFF
- TRBJ1-5 - TRBV7-9 17 TGTGCCAGCAGTTCAGGTGGGGGCGGTCATAGCAATCAGCCCCAGCATTTT CASSSGGGGHSNQPQHF
TRBD1 TRBJ2-7 - TRBV11-1 15 TGTGCCAGCAGCTTAGCCGGGACAGGGCCCTACGAGCAGTACTTC CASSLAGTGPYEQYF
TRBD2 TRBJ2-7 once TRBV11-2 15 TGTGCCAGCAGCTTAGATCCGGGGGGGACCTGGGAGCAGTACTTC CASSLDPGGTWEQYF
- TRBJ2-1 - TRBV27 14 TGTGCCAGCAGTTTAGGTCGGTCCTACAATGAGCAGTTCTTC CASSLGRSYNEQFF
- TRBJ2-7 - TRBV27 14 TGTGCCAGCAGACCCATCGGGGACTCCTACGAGCAGTACTTC CASRPIGDSYEQYF
TRBD2 TRBJ2-1 - TRBV4-2 16 TGTGCCAGCAGCCAAGATGGGGCTAGCGGGGTCAATGAGCAGTTCTTC CASSQDGASGVNEQFF